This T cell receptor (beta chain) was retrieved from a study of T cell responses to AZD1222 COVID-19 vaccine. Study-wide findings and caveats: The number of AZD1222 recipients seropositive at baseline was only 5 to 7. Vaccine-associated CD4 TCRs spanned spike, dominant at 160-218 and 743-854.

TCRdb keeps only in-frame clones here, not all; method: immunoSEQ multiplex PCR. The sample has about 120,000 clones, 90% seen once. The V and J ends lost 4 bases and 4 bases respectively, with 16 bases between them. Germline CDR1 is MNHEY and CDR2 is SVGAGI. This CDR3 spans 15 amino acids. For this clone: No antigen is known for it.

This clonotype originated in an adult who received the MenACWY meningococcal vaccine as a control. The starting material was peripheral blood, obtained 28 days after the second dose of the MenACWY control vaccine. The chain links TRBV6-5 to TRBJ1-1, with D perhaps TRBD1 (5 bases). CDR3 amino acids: CASSSPRSGRTEAFF. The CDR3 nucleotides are TGTGCCAGCAGTTCGCCGAGGTCGGGACGCACTGAAGCTTTCTTT.